This T cell receptor beta chain was sequenced in a study of cytomegalovirus exposure and HLA in healthy donors. The ends were cut back, 3 bases at V and 1 base at J, with 6 bases in the middle. From germline, CDR1 is SNHLY and CDR2 FYNNEI. The CDR3 extends over 13 amino acids. Details on this clone: Its antigen is still unknown.

Study results and caveats: In the roughly 120 validation repertoires, a later analysis found that first-cohort TCR clusters tended to co-occur. While the bulk of TCR sequences proved rare, some public TCRs turned up in many donors. Overall, around 160 TCR beta chains were annotated as cytomegalovirus-associated.

TCRdb keeps only in-frame clones here, not all; method: immunoSEQ multiplex PCR. Of around 300,000 clones in the sample, approximately 83% were seen once. The TCR sequence derives from a woman between 18 and 29 years old in good health and CMV-seronegative. Sequences were obtained from PBMCs. This chain links TRBV2 with TRBJ1-1; D is unresolved. The CDR3 is CASSDNGNTEAFF. CDR3 DNA sequence: TGTGCCAGCAGTGATAACGGGAACACTGAAGCTTTCTTT.